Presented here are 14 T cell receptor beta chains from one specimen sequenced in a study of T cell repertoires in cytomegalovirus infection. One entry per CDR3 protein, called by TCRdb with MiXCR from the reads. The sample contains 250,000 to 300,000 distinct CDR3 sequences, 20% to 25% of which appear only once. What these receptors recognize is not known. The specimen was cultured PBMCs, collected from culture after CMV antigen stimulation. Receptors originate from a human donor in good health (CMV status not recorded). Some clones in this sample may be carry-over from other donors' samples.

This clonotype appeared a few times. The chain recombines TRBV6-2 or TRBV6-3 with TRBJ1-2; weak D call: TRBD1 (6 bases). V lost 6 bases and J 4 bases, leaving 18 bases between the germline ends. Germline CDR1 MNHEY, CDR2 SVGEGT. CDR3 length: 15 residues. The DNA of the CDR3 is TGTGCCAGCAGACAATCGGACAGCTGGGTCTATGGCTACACCTTC. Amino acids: CASRQSDSWVYGYTF.

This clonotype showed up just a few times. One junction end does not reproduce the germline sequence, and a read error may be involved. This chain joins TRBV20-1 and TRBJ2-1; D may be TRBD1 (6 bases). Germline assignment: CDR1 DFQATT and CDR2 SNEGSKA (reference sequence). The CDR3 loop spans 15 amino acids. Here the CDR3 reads CSARRSRTAYHEQFF. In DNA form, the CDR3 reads TGCAGTGCTAGAAGGTCGCGGACAGCCTACCATGAGCAGTTCTTC.

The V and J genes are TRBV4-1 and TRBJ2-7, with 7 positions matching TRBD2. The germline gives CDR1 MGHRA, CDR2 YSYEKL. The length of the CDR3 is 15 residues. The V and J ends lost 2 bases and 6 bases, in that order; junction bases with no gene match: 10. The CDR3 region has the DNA TGCGCCAGCAGCCAAACTAGCGCCGTGGAGTTCGAGCAGTACTTC. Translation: CASSQTSAVEFEQYF.

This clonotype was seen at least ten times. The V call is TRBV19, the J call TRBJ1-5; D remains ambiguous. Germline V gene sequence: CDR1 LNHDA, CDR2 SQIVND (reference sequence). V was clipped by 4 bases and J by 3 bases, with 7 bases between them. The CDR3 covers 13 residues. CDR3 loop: CASSTDFNQPQHF. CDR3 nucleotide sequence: TGTGCCAGTAGTACGGACTTCAATCAGCCCCAGCATTTT.

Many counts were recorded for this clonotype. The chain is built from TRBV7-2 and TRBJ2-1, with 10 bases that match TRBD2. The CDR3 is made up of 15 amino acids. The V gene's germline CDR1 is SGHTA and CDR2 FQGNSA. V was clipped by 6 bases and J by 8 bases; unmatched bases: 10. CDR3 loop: CASRSSGGPWDEQFF. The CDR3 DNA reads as TGTGCCAGCAGGTCTAGCGGGGGCCCTTGGGATGAGCAGTTCTTC.

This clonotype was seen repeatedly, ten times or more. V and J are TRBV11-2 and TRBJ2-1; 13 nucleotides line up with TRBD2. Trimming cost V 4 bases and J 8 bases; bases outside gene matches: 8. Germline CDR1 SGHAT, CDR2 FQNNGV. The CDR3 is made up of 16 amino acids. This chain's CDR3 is CASSYRTSGSGDEQFF. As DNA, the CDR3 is TGTGCCAGCAGCTATCGGACTAGCGGGAGCGGCGATGAGCAGTTCTTC.

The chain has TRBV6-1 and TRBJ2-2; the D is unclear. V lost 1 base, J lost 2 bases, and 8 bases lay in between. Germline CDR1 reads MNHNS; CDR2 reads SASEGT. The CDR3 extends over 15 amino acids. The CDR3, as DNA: TGTGCCAGCAGTGAAGGCTATACTAACACCGGGGAGCTGTTTTTT. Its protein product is CASSEGYTNTGELFF.

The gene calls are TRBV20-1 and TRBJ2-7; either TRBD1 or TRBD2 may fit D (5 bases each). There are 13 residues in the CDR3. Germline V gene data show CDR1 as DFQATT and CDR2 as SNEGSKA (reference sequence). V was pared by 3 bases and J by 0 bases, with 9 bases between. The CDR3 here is CSASPGSSYEQYF. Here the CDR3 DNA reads TGCAGTGCTAGCCCAGGGAGCTCCTACGAGCAGTACTTC.

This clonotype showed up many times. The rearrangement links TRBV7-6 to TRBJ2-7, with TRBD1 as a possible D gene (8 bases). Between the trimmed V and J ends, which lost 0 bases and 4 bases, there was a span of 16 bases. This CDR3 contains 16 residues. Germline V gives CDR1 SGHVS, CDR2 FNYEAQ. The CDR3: CASSLAAGTGSYEQYF. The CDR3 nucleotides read TGTGCCAGCAGCTTAGCAGCGGGGACAGGTTCATACGAGCAGTACTTC.

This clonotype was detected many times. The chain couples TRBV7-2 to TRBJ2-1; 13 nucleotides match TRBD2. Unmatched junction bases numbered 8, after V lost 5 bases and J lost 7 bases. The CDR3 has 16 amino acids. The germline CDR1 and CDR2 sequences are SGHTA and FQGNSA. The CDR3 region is CASSLGTSGKGNEQFF. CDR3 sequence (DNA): TGTGCCAGCAGCCTCGGGACTAGCGGGAAGGGTAATGAGCAGTTCTTC.

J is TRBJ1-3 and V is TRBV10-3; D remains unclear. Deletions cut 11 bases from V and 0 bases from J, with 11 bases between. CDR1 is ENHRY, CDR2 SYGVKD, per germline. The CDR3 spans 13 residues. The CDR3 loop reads CAHDTGSGNTIYF. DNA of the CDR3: TGTGCCCACGACACTGGCTCTGGAAACACCATATATTTT.

The CDR3 DNA reads TGTGCCAGCAGTTTCGCCCAGGCTCAGACCGGGGAGCTGTTTTTT. This translates into CASSFAQAQTGELFF. The chain has TRBV12-3 or TRBV12-4 and TRBJ2-2; D gene uncertain. Trimming removed 3 bases at V and 5 bases at J, with 13 bases between. CDR3 length: 15 residues.

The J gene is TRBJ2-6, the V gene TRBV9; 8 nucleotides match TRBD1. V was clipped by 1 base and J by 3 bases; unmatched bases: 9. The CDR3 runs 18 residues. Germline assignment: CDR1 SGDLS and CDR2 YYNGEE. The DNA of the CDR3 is TGTGCCAGCAGCGTATCGGGACAGGCCATAGGTGGGGCCAACGTCCTGACTTTC. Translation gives CASSVSGQAIGGANVLTF.

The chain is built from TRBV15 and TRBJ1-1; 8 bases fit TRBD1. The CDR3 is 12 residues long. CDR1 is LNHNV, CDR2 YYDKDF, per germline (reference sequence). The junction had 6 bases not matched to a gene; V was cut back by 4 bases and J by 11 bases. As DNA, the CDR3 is TGTGCCACCAGCACCTCAGGGGGCAGTGCTTTCTTT. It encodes CATSTSGGSAFF.